This TCR beta chain comes out of a study of shared clonotypes between healthy human individuals. Overall study findings and caveats: Naive subsets generally had larger estimated richness than memory subsets.

CDR3 length: 15 residues. V shed 5 bases, J shed 6 bases, and the junction held 13 bases outside the gene matches. CDR1 SNHLY and CDR2 FYNNEI come from the germline V gene. Each replicate PCR on the sorted subsets used roughly 200 ng DNA (around 30,000 T cell genomes). Method: immunoSEQ multiplex PCR; TCRdb's copy keeps in-frame clones and lacks some. The sample includes 300,000 or so clones, 74% seen only once; the top ten take about a tenth. For this clone: What it recognizes is unknown.

The sequencing sample was made of memory CD4+ T cells sorted from blood. The subset is: CD45RA-negative fraction. This sequence was found in a man between 25 and 39 years old in good health. The chain has TRBV2 and TRBJ2-7; 7 bases match TRBD1. For the CDR3, the DNA is TGTGCCAGCAGTACGAGACAGGGACCTATCCTCGAGCAGTACTTC. This sequence encodes CASSTRQGPILEQYF. Supplemented by reference TRBV2 and TRBJ2-7, the full variable domain reads EPEVTQTPSHQVTQMGQEVILRCVPISNHLYFYWYRQILGQKVEFLVSFYNNEISEKSEIFDDQFSVERPDGSNFTLKIRSTKLEDSAMYFCASSTRQGPILEQYFGPGTRLTVT.